The sample holds many counts of the clone carrying this TCR beta chain. The data stem from a study of response to subunit inactivated influenza vaccine. Germline CDR1 and CDR2: SGHDN and FVKESK. V lost 1 base and J lost 7, with 11 bases in between. CDR3 length: 15 amino acids. TCRdb re-analysed the RT-PCR reads in MiXCR, keeping a single row per CDR3 protein. The table has almost 250,000 distinct CDR3 sequences, more than 10% seen once. This clonotype was obtained from a man aged 50-59 years who received an inactivated influenza vaccine. Sequenced here: non-naive T cells sorted from PBMCs, sampled about 14 days before vaccination. This chain links TRBV14 with TRBJ1-6, with D maybe TRBD1 (6 bases). As DNA, the CDR3 is TGTGCCAGCAGCCAAGCCGGACAGTCGAATTCACCCCTCCACTTT. It is translated as CASSQAGQSNSPLHF.